This TCR beta chain was sequenced for a study of cytomegalovirus exposure and HLA in healthy donors. Whole-study context: Of all 400 or so donors who were genotyped, roughly 81% belonged to the Caucasian-associated ancestry cluster. Broader study findings: A later analysis, which compared TCR beta chains of equal frequency, found the HLA-associated ones more clonally expanded. A few V segments could not be told apart, such as TRBV6-2 and TRBV6-3, and were left out.

As to this clone: Its antigen is undetermined.

The germline V gene encodes CDR1 SEHNR and CDR2 FQNEAQ (reference sequence). The V gene end was trimmed by 4 bases and the J gene end by 4 bases; junction bases not matched to a gene: 6. The CDR3 spans 14 residues. Primers included in the PCR were 60 Vbeta and 13 Jbeta primers. Original handling: Later, an analysis found about 80 million unique TCR beta chains, and some 10 million of these were shared. Clones were sequenced by immunoSEQ multiplex PCR, and TCRdb holds only the in-frame ones, with some missing. V, J and clone size are those of that table, while D and trimming were read from the DNA. The profile covers 90,000 to 150,000 clones, with under 85% appearing a single time and 11% taken by the ten largest.

The chain employs TRBV7-9 and TRBJ2-7; 8 bases map to TRBD1. Sequenced: PBMCs. The source of this sequence is a man aged 40-49 years in good health and CMV-seropositive. In nucleotides, the CDR3 is TGTGCCAGCAGCTCGACAGGGGCTTTTTACGAGCAGTACTTC. Translation gives CASSSTGAFYEQYF.